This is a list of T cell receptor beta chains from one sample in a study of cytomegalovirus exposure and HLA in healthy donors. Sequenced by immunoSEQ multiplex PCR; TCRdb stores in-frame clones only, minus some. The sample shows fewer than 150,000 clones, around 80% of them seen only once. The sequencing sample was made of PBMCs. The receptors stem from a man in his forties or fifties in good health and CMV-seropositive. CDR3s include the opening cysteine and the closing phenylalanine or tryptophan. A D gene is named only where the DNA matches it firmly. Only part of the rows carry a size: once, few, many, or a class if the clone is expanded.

DNA: TGTGCCAGCAGCTACAGGAGTGAGCAGTTCTTC
CDR3: CASSYRSEQFF
D: .
V: TRBV13
J: TRBJ2-1
size: .

DNA: TGTGCCAGCAGTTCCGCTTTGGTCGGGACTGAAGCTTTCTTT
CDR3: CASSSALVGTEAFF
D: .
V: TRBV6-6
J: TRBJ1-1
size: .

DNA: TGCAGCGTTGAAGAACTCCAGGGCCACTCCTACGAGCAGTACTTC
CDR3: CSVEELQGHSYEQYF
D: .
V: TRBV29-1
J: TRBJ2-7
size: .

DNA: TGTGCCAGCAGTCGACAGGGAAGGTCCTACGAGCAGTACTTC
CDR3: CASSRQGRSYEQYF
D: TRBD1
V: TRBV6-5
J: TRBJ2-7
size: .

DNA: TGTGCCAGCAGAGCAGGGCTGAACACTGAAGCTTTCTTT
CDR3: CASRAGLNTEAFF
D: .
V: TRBV5-6
J: TRBJ1-1
size: few

DNA: TGTGCCAGCAGTACAGGGGGGAAACTGTTTTTT
CDR3: CASSTGGKLFF
D: TRBD1
V: TRBV6-1
J: TRBJ1-4
size: .

DNA: TGTGCCAGCCTCAGGGCCCGCCAAGAGACCCAGTACTTC
CDR3: CASLRARQETQYF
D: .
V: TRBV18
J: TRBJ2-5
size: .

DNA: TGTGCCAGCAGCCCAGGGACAGTTGCGTTCGAAAAACTGTTTTTT
CDR3: CASSPGTVAFEKLFF
D: TRBD1
V: TRBV4-2
J: TRBJ1-4
size: .

DNA: TGCAGCGGCCTAGGGGGCAAGGGCTACGAGCAGTACTTC
CDR3: CSGLGGKGYEQYF
D: TRBD1
V: TRBV29-1
J: TRBJ2-7
size: once

DNA: TGCGCCAGCAGCCCGACACAGGGTCTTGTGTACGAGCAGTACTTC
CDR3: CASSPTQGLVYEQYF
D: .
V: TRBV5-1
J: TRBJ2-7
size: .

DNA: TGTGCCAGCAGTAACCGGGACAGGGGGCCCGGGGAGCTGTTTTTT
CDR3: CASSNRDRGPGELFF
D: TRBD1
V: TRBV7-9
J: TRBJ2-2
size: .

DNA: TGTGCCAGTAGTATCAAAAGTCGGACAGGCACCGGGGAGCTGTTTTTT
CDR3: CASSIKSRTGTGELFF
D: TRBD1
V: TRBV19
J: TRBJ2-2
size: .

DNA: TGTGCCAGCAGCGGACCGGGACAGGGGTGGGATCAGCCCCAGCATTTT
CDR3: CASSGPGQGWDQPQHF
D: TRBD1
V: TRBV7-9
J: TRBJ1-5
size: few

DNA: TGCGCCAGCAGCTCGGGACTAGCGAGGAACAATGAGCAGTTCTTC
CDR3: CASSSGLARNNEQFF
D: TRBD2
V: TRBV5-1
J: TRBJ2-1
size: once

DNA: TGTGCCTGGAGTGCGACGGAGAGGGGGATACCCTCTGGAAACACCATATATTTT
CDR3: CAWSATERGIPSGNTIYF
D: .
V: TRBV30
J: TRBJ1-3
size: .

DNA: TGTGCCAGCAGTCCAAGGACTAGCGGCACAGATACGCAGTATTTT
CDR3: CASSPRTSGTDTQYF
D: TRBD2
V: TRBV2
J: TRBJ2-3
size: .

DNA: TGCGCCAGCAGCCAAGAATGGTCCTTCAGGGTAGGCGGCTATGGCTACACCTTC
CDR3: CASSQEWSFRVGGYGYTF
D: .
V: TRBV4-3
J: TRBJ1-2
size: .